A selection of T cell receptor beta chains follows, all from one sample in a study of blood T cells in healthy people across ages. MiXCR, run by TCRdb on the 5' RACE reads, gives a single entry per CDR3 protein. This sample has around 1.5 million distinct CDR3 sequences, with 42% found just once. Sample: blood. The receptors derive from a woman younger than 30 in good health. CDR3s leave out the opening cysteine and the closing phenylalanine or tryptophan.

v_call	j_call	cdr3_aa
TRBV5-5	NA	ASSLEAGTGSEQY
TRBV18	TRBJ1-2	APCGGAGYT
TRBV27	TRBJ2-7	ASSFTVPGQGSSYEQY
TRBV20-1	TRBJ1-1	SARPLGQGRDTEAF
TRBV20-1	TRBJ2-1	SASPSGSIYEQF
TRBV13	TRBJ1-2	TSPGTGNGYT
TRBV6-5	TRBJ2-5	ASRASTAQETQY
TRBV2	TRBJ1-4	ASSEEQGTNEKLF
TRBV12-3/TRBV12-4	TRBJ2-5	ASVMNRGSLKTQY
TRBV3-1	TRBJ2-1	ASSQPRTSGRVYNEQF
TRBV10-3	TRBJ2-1	AISPSGSSYNEQF
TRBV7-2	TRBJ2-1	ASRASGEYNEQF
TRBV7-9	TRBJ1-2	ASSSTGTSSGYT
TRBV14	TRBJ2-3	ASSQETRLSTDTQY
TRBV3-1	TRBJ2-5	ASSQDRWQGVLETQY
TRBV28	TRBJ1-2	ASSPTGVEYGYT
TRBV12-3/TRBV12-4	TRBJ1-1	ASRDPGGTEAF
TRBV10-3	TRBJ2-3	AISVSPSGADTQY
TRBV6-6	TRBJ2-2	AGSYSRGGGELF
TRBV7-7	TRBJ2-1	ASSPTGVLNEQF